The table lists the clone carrying this T cell receptor beta chain with a few counts. Its antigen is currently unknown. The data belong to a study of metastatic and nonmetastatic thyroid tumors. On the study more broadly: Samples came from malignant and benign thyroid patients, and repertoires were compared across blood and tumor or nodule tissue.

Germline V CDR1 and CDR2: SGHRS, YFSETQ. Trimming cost V 4 bases and J 6 bases; bases outside gene matches: 11. CDR3 length: 15 amino acids. Notes on the study in general: In blood and tumor, TCR beta diversity was reportedly significantly higher in malignant thyroid tumors than in benign nodules.

All patients reached thyroid surgery having received no treatment beforehand. With MiXCR, TCRdb called clones anew from the PCR reads. The table lists 30,000 to 35,000 clones, 25% to 35% of them singletons. The chain joins TRBV5-1 to TRBJ1-2, with 8 positions matching TRBD1. Input material: blood. This sequence was found in a female donor with papillary thyroid cancer or a benign thyroid nodule (not recorded which). Some clones in this sample may be carry-over from other donors' samples. CDR3 in DNA: TGCGCCAGCAGCGCCGGACAGGGTTACGTAAATGGCTACACCTTC. Translation: CASSAGQGYVNGYTF.